Listed below are T cell receptor beta chains from one sample, sequenced in a study of T cells expressing NK-cell markers. With the 5' RACE reads reprocessed, TCRdb shows one record per CDR3 protein and no DNA. The table for this sample gives 150,000 to 200,000 distinct CDR3 sequences. Input material: blood T cells: a sorted CD56 or NKG2C T cell subset, CD4+ or CD8+ T cells, or bulk PBMC T cells (not recorded which). These receptors were taken from a man aged 18-75 years in good health. The CDR3 runs from the conserved cysteine through the conserved F or W.

TRBV12-3/TRBV12-4	TRBJ1-3	CASLYRDYSGNTIYF
TRBV20-1	TRBJ2-5	CSAYSIDRSGNEETQYF
TRBV9	TRBJ2-7	CASSVEDRGVTGYTYEQYF
TRBV6-1	TRBJ1-6	CASTLEGRHSPLHF
TRBV2	TRBJ2-3	CASSEPGYKDTQYF
TRBV6-1	TRBJ2-1	CAITRDSYNEQFF
TRBV6-5	TRBJ2-7	CASSSERGLGYEQYF
TRBV5-1	TRBJ2-7	CASSLRTGEVGYEQYF
TRBV6-6	TRBJ2-7	CASTAGGYEQYF
TRBV6-1	TRBJ1-2	CASSEGHAQGYTF
TRBV27	TRBJ2-1	CASSLIFGDRRDEQFF
TRBV2	TRBJ2-1	CASQGQSTYNEQFF